The sample holds a few counts of the clone carrying this T cell receptor beta chain. What it recognizes is unknown. This sample is part of a study of cytomegalovirus exposure and HLA in healthy donors. Whole-study results and caveats: Overall, approximately 150 TCR beta chains were annotated as cytomegalovirus-associated. When a later analysis was performed, an Asian-associated ancestry cluster reportedly had fewer N-insertions than the roughly 670-donor mean. Later, an analysis showed that TCR beta chains associated with HLA were more clonally expanded than others that were equally common. Later on, analysis showed that most CMV-associated TCR beta chains appeared to be HLA-restricted.

Use of 60 Vbeta and 13 Jbeta primers characterized the PCR. The assay was immunoSEQ multiplex PCR, and TCRdb's table has in-frame clones only and misses some. The data contain about 150,000 clones, around 74% of them singletons. The V gene end was trimmed by 4 bases and the J gene end by 4 bases; junction bases not matched to a gene: 13. There are 16 residues in the CDR3. Germline CDR1 GTSNPN, CDR2 SVGIG (reference sequence). This TCR came from a man between 18 and 29 years old in good health and CMV-seronegative. The material sequenced was PBMCs. The chain recombines TRBV30 with TRBJ1-3; 7 bases map to TRBD1. The chain's CDR3 is CAWKSLGTVSGNTIYF. CDR3 sequence (DNA): TGTGCCTGGAAGTCCCTCGGGACAGTGTCGGGAAACACCATATATTTT.